Listed below are T cell receptor beta chains from one sample, sequenced in a study of graft-versus-host responses after intestinal transplantation. Some clones are missing from TCRdb's copy, which holds only in-frame ones; the method was immunoSEQ multiplex PCR. The repertoire holds just over 15,000 clones, with 33% as singletons. The sequencing here drew on alloreactive CD4+ T cells from a mixed lymphocyte reaction culture, taken before intestinal transplant. The receptors come from a human patient who received an intestinal transplant. The CDR3 runs from the conserved cysteine through the conserved F or W. D genes are given only for firm matches. Some rows have no size entry. The others give once, few or many, or a class for an expanded clone.

J gene | D gene | V gene | clone size | CDR3 DNA | CDR3 protein
TRBJ2-5 | . | TRBV5-4 | . | TGTGCCAGCAGCGCAAAAGGGTCCCAAGAGACCCAGTACTTC | CASSAKGSQETQYF
TRBJ2-7 | TRBD1 | TRBV28 | once | TGTGCCAGCAGCACCCCGACAGGGCTCCGGCACGAGCAGTACTTC | CASSTPTGLRHEQYF
TRBJ2-7 | . | TRBV1 | . | TGCACCAGCAGCCTCGCAACAGGGAATAGCCACGAGCAGTACTTC | CTSSLATGNSHEQYF
TRBJ2-7 | TRBD1 | TRBV9 | few | TGTGCCAGCAGCGGGCCCCGGGACAGGGTGGGAGGAAACTCCTACGAGCAGTACTTC | CASSGPRDRVGGNSYEQYF
TRBJ2-1 | . | TRBV5-6 | . | TGTGCCAGCAGCGGCTACAGGGTAGTCTACAATGAGCAGTTCTTC | CASSGYRVVYNEQFF
TRBJ2-2 | TRBD1 | TRBV7-9 | . | TGTGCCAGCAGCTTATTGGCCGGGACAGGGAATAGGACCGGGGAGCTGTTTTTT | CASSLLAGTGNRTGELFF
TRBJ2-6 | TRBD1 | TRBV10-1 | medium-sized | TGCGCCAGCAGTGGGTGGACAGGGGGTGCGAATTGCTCTGGGGCCAACGTCCTGACTTTC | CASSGWTGGANCSGANVLTF
TRBJ2-2 | . | TRBV12-5 | . | TGTGCTAGTGGTGAGAGGGGTACCGGGGAGCTGTTTTTT | CASGERGTGELFF
TRBJ2-2 | . | TRBV6-6 | . | TGTGCCAGCAGTGGGACTGCGAACACCGGGGAGCTGTTTTTT | CASSGTANTGELFF
TRBJ2-1 | TRBD2 | TRBV19 | . | TGTGCCAGTAGGTTAGCGGGAGGTTACAATGAGCAGTTCTTC | CASRLAGGYNEQFF
TRBJ2-2 | . | TRBV7-3 | . | TGTGCCAGCAGCTTGGAGGGGGGAACCGGGGAGCTGTTTTTT | CASSLEGGTGELFF
TRBJ2-1 | TRBD1 | TRBV19 | . | TGTGCCAGTAGTACAACCGGGACAGGGGTCAGGAATGAGCAGTTCTTC | CASSTTGTGVRNEQFF
TRBJ1-1 | . | TRBV6-6 | . | TGTGCCAGCAGTCCCCCCGGGCGGAACACTGAAGCTTTCTTT | CASSPPGRNTEAFF
TRBJ2-5 | . | TRBV7-3 | . | TGTGCCAGCAGCCCGTGGACAACTAAAGAGACCCAGTACTTC | CASSPWTTKETQYF
TRBJ2-7 | . | TRBV11-2 | few | TGTGCCAGCAGCCTCGACTCCTACGAGCAGTACTTC | CASSLDSYEQYF
TRBJ2-7 | . | TRBV19 | few | TGTGCCAGTAGAGAACAGGATATGACCGCCTACGAGCAGTACTTC | CASREQDMTAYEQYF
TRBJ1-2 | . | TRBV7-3 | . | TGTGCCAGCAGCTTAAGGATTTTTCTATCCCCCTACACCTTC | CASSLRIFLSPYTF
TRBJ1-1 | . | TRBV6-6 | few | TGTGCCAGCAGTTACGATAAGGGTGCTTTCTTT | CASSYDKGAFF
TRBJ1-2 | TRBD1 | TRBV5-6 | few | TGTGCCAGCAGCCTACCTAACAGGGGTGGGGAAGACGGCTACACCTTC | CASSLPNRGGEDGYTF
TRBJ2-3 | TRBD1 | TRBV6-5 | . | TGTGCCAGCAGTTCAGGGGGTAGCACAGATACGCAGTATTTT | CASSSGGSTDTQYF
TRBJ2-3 | TRBD2 | TRBV9 | few | TGCGCCAGCCGCGGGGGGGCCGGGGTTTTCGGCACAGATACGCAGTATTTT | CASRGGAGVFGTDTQYF
TRBJ1-2 | TRBD1 | TRBV18 | . | TGTGCCAGCTCACCAAGGGACAGTAACTATGGCTACACCTTC | CASSPRDSNYGYTF
TRBJ2-2 | . | TRBV21-1 | few | TGTGCCAGCAGCACCTCCCTCGGGGGAGCGGGAGCTGGGGAGCTGTTTTTT | CASSTSLGGAGAGELFF
TRBJ2-7 | . | TRBV27 | . | TGTGCCAGCAGTCGTCCGGACAGCTACGAGCAGTACTTC | CASSRPDSYEQYF